These 23 T cell receptor beta chains came from one sample sequenced in a study of shared clonotypes between healthy human individuals. Produced via immunoSEQ multiplex PCR; TCRdb's table is partial and in-frame only. This sample has approximately 2,000,000 clones, with around 92% found just once. The source material was naive CD4+ T cells from PBMCs. Subset specified: CD45RA+ positively selected. The receptors come from a man between 18 and 35 years old in good health. Some clones in this sample may be carry-over from other donors' samples.

The gene calls are TRBV27 and TRBJ2-1; 11 bases align to TRBD2. The trim removed 3 bases at V and 3 bases at J, leaving 10 bases unmatched. The CDR3 runs to 18 residues. Looked up from germline, CDR1 is MNHEY and CDR2 is SMNVEV (reference sequence). CDR3 residues: CASSFRRLSGRDYNEQFF. CDR3 DNA: TGTGCCAGCAGTTTTAGGAGGCTTAGCGGGAGGGACTACAATGAGCAGTTCTTC.

The chain combines TRBV7-9 with TRBJ2-4; maybe TRBD2 (6 bases). Trimming stripped 2 bases from V and 5 bases from J, with 16 bases between. The germline gives CDR1 SEHNR, CDR2 FQNEAQ (reference sequence). The CDR3 covers 16 residues. The CDR3 nucleotides read TGTGCCAGCAGCTTACGGCGGGGAAGTGGGCAAAACATTCAGTACTTC. This gives the protein CASSLRRGSGQNIQYF.

CDR3 DNA: TGTGCCAGCAGTTTATTGGCAGGGTTCGGCACTGAAGCTTTCTTT. It yields the protein CASSLLAGFGTEAFF. The V call is TRBV28, the J call TRBJ1-1; D is possibly TRBD1 (5 bases). This CDR3 contains 15 residues. Germline assignment: CDR1 MDHEN and CDR2 SYDVKM. V was pared by 1 base and J by 4 bases, with 13 bases between.

The chain joins TRBV2 to TRBJ2-7; the D gene is possibly TRBD2 (6 bases). The CDR3 is 12 amino acids. The germline CDR1 and CDR2 sequences are SNHLY and FYNNEI. V was clipped by 6 bases and J by 2 bases, with 8 bases between them. DNA for the CDR3: TGTGCCAGCAGAGGGGAGGCCTACGAGCAGTACTTC. It codes for CASRGEAYEQYF.

The chain couples TRBV5-4 to TRBJ2-3; weak D call: TRBD1 (6 bases). Trimming took 3 bases from V and 4 from J, leaving 12 bases between them. The CDR3 is made up of 14 amino acids. Germline CDR1 is SGHNT and CDR2 is YYREEE (reference sequence). The CDR3 DNA reads as TGTGCCAGCAGCTCCCTCAGGGGATCAGATACGCAGTATTTT. It encodes CASSSLRGSDTQYF.

Here the CDR3 DNA reads TGTGCCAGCAAGGACCACAGGGCGCCCGTTTATGGCTACACCTTC. Translating it yields CASKDHRAPVYGYTF. The chain joins TRBV2 to TRBJ1-2, with D possibly being TRBD1 (6 bases). V lost 7 bases and J 5 bases, leaving 20 bases between the germline ends. There are 15 residues in the CDR3. The germline CDR1 and CDR2 sequences are SNHLY and FYNNEI.

This rearrangement joins TRBV11-2 to TRBJ1-5; D ambiguous. CDR1 and CDR2 from the germline V gene are SGHAT and FQNNGV. Between the trimmed V and J ends, which lost 5 bases and 0 bases, there was a span of 8 bases. This CDR3 is built from 14 residues. CDR3 nucleotides: TGTGCCAGCAGCGCGACCCTTAGCAATCAGCCCCAGCATTTT. It is translated as CASSATLSNQPQHF.

The rearrangement links TRBV6-5 to TRBJ1-2; 9 positions agree with TRBD1. The junction had 6 bases not matched to a gene; V was cut back by 8 bases and J by 8 bases. The CDR3 runs 12 residues. CDR1 is MNHEY and CDR2 is SVGAGI in the germline V gene. CDR3 region: CASQTGGSGYTF. The CDR3 region has the DNA TGTGCCAGCCAAACAGGGGGCAGCGGCTACACCTTC.

This clone has a single count. This chain joins TRBV6-5 and TRBJ2-7; D perhaps matches TRBD1 (6 bases). V was trimmed by 6 bases and J by 3 bases, leaving 15 bases between them. The CDR3 extends over 14 amino acids. CDR1 is MNHEY and CDR2 is SVGAGI in the germline V gene. CDR3 region: CASSPDSSSYEQYF. CDR3 sequence (DNA): TGTGCCAGCAGCCCGGACAGTTCAAGCTACGAGCAGTACTTC.

The J gene is TRBJ2-7, the V gene TRBV5-1, with D uncertain. V was cut by 0 bases and J by 6 bases, with 13 bases left in between. The CDR3 runs 14 residues. Germline CDR1 is SGHRS and CDR2 is YFSETQ. DNA of the CDR3: TGCGCCAGCAGCTTGGCCATATCAGTCCCCGAGCAGTACTTC. This encodes CASSLAISVPEQYF. The full variable domain, rest sourced from reference TRBV5-1 and TRBJ2-7, is KAGVTQTPRYLIKTRGQQVTLSCSPISGHRSVSWYQQTPGQGLQFLFEYFSETQRNKGNFPGRFSGRQFSNSRSEMNVSTLELGDSALYLCASSLAISVPEQYFGPGTRLTVT.

About this clone: Distinct nucleotide sequences in the sample also encode this CDR3. The CDR3 DNA reads as TGTGCCAGCAGCTTAAGAGGGTCCTACAATGAGCAGTTCTTC. It yields the protein CASSLRGSYNEQFF. The J gene is TRBJ2-1, the V gene TRBV7-3; tentatively, D is TRBD2 (5 bases). CDR1 is SGHTA and CDR2 is FQGTGA in the germline V gene. The germline V and J ends were trimmed by 1 base and 1 base, with 5 bases remaining between them. The CDR3 is made up of 14 amino acids.

The V gene is TRBV7-8, the J gene TRBJ2-5, with 8 bases fitting TRBD2. J was trimmed by 2 bases and V by 3 bases; bases with no gene match: 2. In germline, CDR1 is SGHVS, CDR2 FQNEAQ. CDR3 length equals 14 residues. The CDR3 coding sequence is TGTGCCAGCAGCTTGGGACTAGGACAAGAGACCCAGTACTTC. It specifies CASSLGLGQETQYF.

The chain recombines TRBV18 with TRBJ2-1; 9 bases map to TRBD2. The junction had 4 bases not matched to a gene; V was cut back by 2 bases and J by 5 bases. The CDR3 has 15 residues. CDR1 is KGHSH and CDR2 is LQKENI in the germline V gene. Written as DNA, the CDR3 is TGTGCCAGCTCACCAGTAGCGGGGGCTGACAATGAGCAGTTCTTC. Amino acids: CASSPVAGADNEQFF. The complete variable domain, with remaining parts taken from reference TRBV18 and TRBJ2-1, reads NAGVMQNPRHLVRRRGQEARLRCSPMKGHSHVYWYRQLPEEGLKFMVYLQKENIIDESGMPKERFSAEFPKEGPSILRIQQVVRGDSAAYFCASSPVAGADNEQFFGPGTRLTVL.

The gene calls are TRBV5-1 and TRBJ2-7, with D possibly TRBD2 on 6 matching bases. The CDR3 covers 14 residues. With 4 bases removed from V and 2 bases from J, the gap between germline ends came to 13 bases. Germline values: CDR1 SGHRS, CDR2 YFSETQ. Written as DNA, the CDR3 is TGCGCCAGCAGCCCCTCCGGAGGGGCCTACGAGCAGTACTTC. Translation: CASSPSGGAYEQYF.

V usage is TRBV7-2 and J usage is TRBJ1-2, with D possibly being TRBD1 (5 bases). The germline V gene has CDR1 SGHTA and CDR2 FQGNSA. There are 15 residues in the CDR3. V lost 0 bases to trimming and J lost 1 base, with 9 bases between them. The CDR3 loop is CASSLAAGINYGYTF. The CDR3 DNA follows: TGTGCCAGCAGCTTAGCGGCAGGGATTAACTATGGCTACACCTTC.

The CDR3 loop reads CARSLTGVPYEQYF. The CDR3 region has the DNA TGTGCCAGAAGCCTCACAGGGGTACCCTACGAGCAGTACTTC. The chain is built from TRBV5-3 and TRBJ2-7; 7 bases fit TRBD1. TRBV5-3 is classed as an ORF, of uncertain function. The CDR3 length is 14 residues. Germline trimming cut 4 bases from V and 2 bases from J; bases unmatched to any gene: 6.

The chain has TRBV7-3 and TRBJ1-1; D is perhaps TRBD1 (5 bases). The length of the CDR3 is 13 residues. Trimming left V 5 bases short and J 0 bases short, with 7 bases between. Per the germline V gene, CDR1 is SGHTA and CDR2 is FQGTGA. CDR3 region: CASSGGVNTEAFF. The CDR3 nucleotides read TGTGCCAGCAGCGGAGGGGTGAACACTGAAGCTTTCTTT.

V and J are TRBV6-1 and TRBJ2-2; 9 bases line up with TRBD2. Germline V gene sequence: CDR1 MNHNS, CDR2 SASEGT. V lost 5 bases and J lost 6; bases outside the gene matches: 1. This CDR3 spans 13 amino acids. CDR3 nucleotide sequence: TGTGCCAGCAGTCCTAGCGGGGCCGGGGAGCTGTTTTTT. This encodes CASSPSGAGELFF.

This clone has just one count. This specimen includes other DNA sequences encoding the same CDR3. The V and J genes are TRBV6-5 and TRBJ1-5; D gene uncertain. V lost 5 bases, J lost 2 bases, and 7 bases lay in between. CDR3 length: 13 amino acids. In germline, CDR1 is MNHEY, CDR2 SVGAGI. CDR3 sequence: CASSSRGNQPQHF. The CDR3 DNA reads TGTGCCAGCAGTAGCCGGGGCAATCAGCCCCAGCATTTT.

The J gene is TRBJ2-5, the V gene TRBV25-1; 10 bases are a match to TRBD1. The V gene's germline CDR1 is MGHDK and CDR2 SYGVNS. The CDR3 loop spans 16 amino acids. V shed 4 bases and J 5 bases; nucleotides not matched to a gene: 10. This CDR3 is CASSGLRDRGYETQYF. CDR3 sequence (DNA): TGTGCCAGCAGTGGCCTCCGGGACAGGGGTTATGAGACCCAGTACTTC.

The chain uses TRBV5-6 and TRBJ2-1, with a weak D call TRBD1 (6 bases). Trimming shortened V by 6 bases and J by 3 bases, and 16 bases separated the two germline ends. CDR1 and CDR2 (germline): SGHDT, YYEEEE. The CDR3 has 15 residues. CDR3 protein: CASTKGVGGYNEQFF. The CDR3 coding sequence is TGTGCCAGCACCAAGGGGGTTGGGGGCTACAATGAGCAGTTCTTC.

The chain is built from TRBV7-2 and TRBJ2-7; D possibly corresponds to TRBD2 (7 bases). The CDR3 is made up of 15 amino acids. The germline V gene encodes CDR1 SGHTA and CDR2 FQGNSA. The V gene lost 5 bases and the J gene lost 8 bases, with 22 bases spanning the gap. The CDR3 bases are TGTGCCAGCAGCCCAAGGGGGGGGAGGGTGGTGAAGCAGTACTTC. It codes for CASSPRGGRVVKQYF.

The chain recombines TRBV29-1 with TRBJ2-3; 10 nucleotides match TRBD2. Germline CDR1 SQVTM, CDR2 ANQGSEA. CDR3 length equals 15 residues. V lost 7 bases to trimming and J lost 6 bases; unmatched junction nucleotides: 13. CDR3 sequence: CSAGRAGGLKDTQYF. The CDR3, as DNA: TGCAGCGCTGGGAGAGCGGGAGGGCTCAAGGATACGCAGTATTTT.